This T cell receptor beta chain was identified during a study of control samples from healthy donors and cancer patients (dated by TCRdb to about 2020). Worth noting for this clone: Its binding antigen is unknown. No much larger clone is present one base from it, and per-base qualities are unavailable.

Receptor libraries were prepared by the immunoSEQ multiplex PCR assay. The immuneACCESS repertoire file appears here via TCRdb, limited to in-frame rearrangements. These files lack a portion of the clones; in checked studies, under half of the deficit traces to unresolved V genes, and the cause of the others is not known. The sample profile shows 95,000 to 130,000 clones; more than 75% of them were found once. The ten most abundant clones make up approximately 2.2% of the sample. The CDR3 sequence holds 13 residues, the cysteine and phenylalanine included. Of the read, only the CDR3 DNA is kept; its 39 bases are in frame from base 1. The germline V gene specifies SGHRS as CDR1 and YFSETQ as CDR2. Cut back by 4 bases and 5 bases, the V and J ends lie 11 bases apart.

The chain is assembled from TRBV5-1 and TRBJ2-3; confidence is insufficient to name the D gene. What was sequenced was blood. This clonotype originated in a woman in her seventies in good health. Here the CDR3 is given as CASSLRPGDTQYF. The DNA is TGCGCCAGCAGCCTTCGTCCGGGAGATACGCAGTATTTT.